This T cell receptor (beta chain) was captured by sequencing in a study of blood T cell repertoires in COVID-19. The wider study: T cells, B-cell-depleted T cells, or PBMCs provided the cDNA or gDNA that served as material.

This table comes from immunoSEQ multiplex PCR, and its TCRdb copy is limited to in-frame clones, with some not included. This table has 200,000 to 300,000 clones, roughly 91% appearing once. The Seattle site enrolled patients during active infection and followed them longitudinally. J lost 2 bases, V lost 3 bases, and 4 bases had no gene match. This CDR3 region has 16 residues. CDR1 and CDR2 (germline): SGDLS, YYNGEE. Material: peripheral blood. The chain recombines TRBV9 with TRBJ2-3; TRBD2 aligns across 12 bases. The sequence was obtained from a man younger than 45 with COVID-19, enrolled during active disease. The DNA of the CDR3 is TGTGCCAGCAGCGCCCGGACTAGCGGGATCACAGATACGCAGTATTTT. Its translation: CASSARTSGITDTQYF.